Sequencing of this TCR beta chain was carried out in a study of CD8+CD57+ T cells in acquired aplastic anemia. Looking at the study overall: The sorted CD4+ and CD8+ cells yielded an average around 3.2 ug of DNA.

Genomic DNA templated the TCR beta VDJ and CDR3 profiling. TCRdb reprocessed the reads via MiXCR and lists one record per CDR3 protein. The data show fewer than 200,000 distinct CDR3 sequences, about half seen once. General study findings and limits: Common to patients and controls were twenty-nine CD8+ CDR3 sequences.

Of note for this clonotype: Its matching antigen is unknown.

CDR1 is LNHNV and CDR2 is YYDKDF in the germline V gene (reference sequence). The germline V and J ends were trimmed by 3 bases and 1 base, with 12 bases remaining between them. This CDR3 is built from 15 residues. Patients chosen for sequencing had CD8+CD57+ cells that had expanded, as shown by flow cytometry. Sequencing was performed on sorted CD4+, CD8+, or CD8+CD57+ T cells (not recorded which) from PBMCs. The V gene is TRBV15, the J gene TRBJ1-1, with D unclear. The source is a human donor with aplastic anemia. The CDR3 is CATSSSVPSNTEAFF. The CDR3 bases are TGTGCCACCAGCAGTTCCGTCCCCTCGAACACTGAAGCTTTCTTT. Complete variable domain (other parts from reference TRBV15 and TRBJ1-1): DAMVIQNPRYQVTQFGKPVTLSCSQTLNHNVMYWYQQKSSQAPKLLFHYYDKDFNNEADTPDNFQSRRPNTSFCFLDIRSPGLGDTAMYLCATSSSVPSNTEAFFGQGTRLTVV.